What follows are 8 T cell receptor beta chains derived from one specimen sequenced in a study of a mutant IDH1 vaccine in newly diagnosed glioma. Data came from immunoSEQ multiplex PCR; TCRdb stores just in-frame clones and leaves some out. The sample consists of approximately 70,000 clones, 86% of them appearing once. Documented time point: baseline, week 1 (first vaccination visit). Indicated treatment: pre-vaccination baseline after standard-of-care therapy. Sequenced material: PBMCs, taken from a glioma patient treated with radiotherapy, temozolomide or both. Receptors originate from a young man with glioma.

This chain links TRBV9 with TRBJ2-7; 11 positions match TRBD2. The V segment lost 0 bases and the J segment 1 base; nucleotides outside the gene matches: 3. Germline assignment: CDR1 SGDLS and CDR2 YYNGEE. The CDR3 sequence is 16 residues long. The CDR3 loop is CASSVASGGLSYEQYF. The DNA for the CDR3 is TGTGCCAGCAGCGTAGCTAGCGGGGGGCTTTCCTACGAGCAGTACTTC.

The rearrangement links TRBV15 to TRBJ2-5; 8 positions match TRBD2. V shed 0 bases and J 6 bases; nucleotides not matched to a gene: 6. There are 15 residues in the CDR3. CDR1 and CDR2 from the germline V gene are LNHNV and YYDKDF (reference sequence). CDR3 in DNA: TGTGCCACCAGCAGAGAGGGGGCGGGGGGAAAGACCCAGTACTTC. As protein: CATSREGAGGKTQYF.

The chain recombines TRBV5-5 with TRBJ1-1; D is unclear. CDR1 is SGHKS and CDR2 is YYEKEE in the germline V gene (reference sequence). Trimming removed 0 bases from V and 5 bases from J, with 11 bases in between. The CDR3 consists of 14 residues. The CDR3, as DNA: TGTGCCAGCAGCTTGGACATACGAACAACTGAAGCTTTCTTT. This codes for CASSLDIRTTEAFF.

The rearrangement uses TRBV5-1 and TRBJ1-1; possible D gene TRBD1, 5 bases. Per germline, CDR1 SGHRS and CDR2 YFSETQ. This CDR3 spans 13 amino acids. V dropped 1 base and J dropped 1 base, with 5 bases sitting between them. The CDR3 is CASSLTGNTEAFF. CDR3 DNA sequence: TGCGCCAGCAGCTTGACAGGGAACACTGAAGCTTTCTTT.

The chain combines TRBV19 with TRBJ1-5; D gene unclear. The CDR3 runs 12 residues. Germline-derived CDR1 and CDR2 are LNHDA and SQIVND (reference sequence). V was pared by 3 bases and J by 5 bases, with 5 bases between. This CDR3 reads CASSIGDQPQHF. CDR3 in DNA: TGTGCCAGTAGTATCGGGGATCAGCCCCAGCATTTT.

This clone has just a few counts. This chain connects TRBV6-1 to TRBJ1-1; no firm D call. CDR3 length equals 15 residues. Germline assignment: CDR1 MNHNS and CDR2 SASEGT. Trimming removed 4 bases from V and 1 base from J, with 13 bases in between. CDR3 nucleotides: TGTGCCAGCAGTGGGCCGGAGACCGCGAACACTGAAGCTTTCTTT. Residues: CASSGPETANTEAFF.

The chain recombines TRBV6-1 with TRBJ2-1, with 13 positions matching TRBD2. Trimming took 0 bases from V and 10 from J; bases not matched to a gene: 6. The V gene's germline CDR1 is MNHNS and CDR2 SASEGT. This CDR3 has 16 amino acids. CDR3 protein: CASSEAGLAGVREQFF. The CDR3 bases are TGTGCCAGCAGTGAAGCCGGACTAGCGGGGGTACGAGAGCAGTTCTTC.

The chain carries TRBV5-1 and TRBJ1-6; tentative D call: TRBD1 (5 bases). Germline CDR1 and CDR2: SGHRS and YFSETQ. The CDR3 consists of 15 residues. V was clipped by 0 bases and J by 6 bases, with 10 bases between them. The CDR3 region is CASSLGSGANSPLHF. CDR3 DNA: TGCGCCAGCAGCTTGGGTTCCGGGGCTAATTCACCCCTCCACTTT.